Listed here are 7 T cell receptor beta chains from one sample, sequenced in a study of cytomegalovirus exposure and HLA in healthy donors. Researchers ran the PCR with 60 Vbeta and 13 Jbeta primers. Clones were read by immunoSEQ multiplex PCR, and TCRdb kept only the in-frame ones, dropping some. This table has about 130,000 clones, 75% to 85% appearing once. The sequencing input was PBMCs. The receptor set was obtained from a middle-aged woman in good health and CMV-seropositive.

J is TRBJ1-2 and V is TRBV29-1, with D tentatively TRBD1 (6 bases). This CDR3 contains 14 residues. The ends were cut back, 7 bases at V and 6 bases at J, with 21 bases in the middle. CDR1 and CDR2 (germline): SQVTM, ANQGSEA. The CDR3 spells CSDSRTASRDGYTF. As DNA, the CDR3 is TGCAGCGACTCTAGGACAGCGTCGCGGGATGGCTACACCTTC.

The chain uses TRBV25-1 and TRBJ2-2; TRBD2 matches at 8 bases. Trimming at V came to 8 bases and at J to 4 bases, leaving 15 bases not matched to a gene. This CDR3 spans 17 amino acids. Germline CDR1 is MGHDK and CDR2 is SYGVNS. This chain's CDR3 is CASQDQLSGTGTGELFF. The CDR3 DNA is TGTGCCAGCCAAGACCAGCTTAGCGGGACGGGCACCGGGGAGCTGTTTTTT.

The chain couples TRBV4-1 to TRBJ1-2, with D tentatively TRBD1 (6 bases). Germline CDR1 and CDR2: MGHRA and YSYEKL. The CDR3 runs to 15 residues. The V end lost 4 bases, the J end lost 7 bases, and 19 bases lay between the germline ends. CDR3 coding DNA: TGCGCCAGCAGCCCCGTCCGAACAGGGAAAGGTGGCTACACCTTC. Its translation: CASSPVRTGKGGYTF.

The chain has TRBV6-5 and TRBJ1-2; 7 bases match TRBD1. Germline V gives CDR1 MNHEY, CDR2 SVGAGI. The CDR3 is 15 residues long. With 6 bases clipped from V and 3 bases from J, the junction kept 10 bases outside the gene matches. The CDR3 region has the DNA TGTGCCAGCAGCACCCACGGGACAGCCCACTATGGCTACACCTTC. This codes for CASSTHGTAHYGYTF.

A few counts support this clone. The J gene is TRBJ1-1, the V gene TRBV6-6; D gene uncertain. CDR3 length: 14 residues. The germline V gene encodes CDR1 MNHNY and CDR2 SVGAGI (reference sequence). V was clipped by 8 bases and J by 8 bases, with 21 bases between them. The CDR3 loop reads CASVFAGQETEAFF. In DNA, the CDR3 is TGTGCCAGCGTATTTGCTGGGCAAGAGACCGAAGCTTTCTTT.

V is TRBV10-3 and J is TRBJ2-3; 9 bases are shared with TRBD2. This CDR3 comprises 16 residues. The V segment lost 3 bases and the J segment 6 bases; nucleotides outside the gene matches: 10. The V gene's germline CDR1 is ENHRY and CDR2 SYGVKD. CDR3 DNA: TGTGCCATCAGTGACAAAGCGGGAGGCGAGCGTGATACGCAGTATTTT. It is translated as CAISDKAGGERDTQYF.

The chain couples TRBV5-1 to TRBJ2-1; 9 nucleotides agree with TRBD2. V shed 4 bases, J shed 7 bases, and the junction held 12 bases outside the gene matches. Germline lookup yields CDR1 SGHRS and CDR2 YFSETQ. The CDR3 is made up of 16 amino acids. For the CDR3, the DNA is TGCGCCAGCAGCCGCCTAAGGCGGGGGGGCGGAAATGAGCAGTTCTTC. This gives the protein CASSRLRRGGGNEQFF.